One sample yielded the 27 T cell receptor beta chains listed below, sequenced in a study of graft-versus-host responses after intestinal transplantation. Data came from immunoSEQ multiplex PCR; TCRdb stores just in-frame clones and leaves some out. The data hold 14,000 or so clones, with around 77% observed a single time. To release intraepithelial and lamina propria lymphocytes, the graft tissue was processed. The specimen comprised ileum tissue, sampled roughly 28 days after intestinal transplant. Source of these receptors: a human patient who received an intestinal transplant, so some T cells may come from the graft donor.

In its sample, this clone was seen a few times. The V call is TRBV4-3, the J call TRBJ1-5; D remains ambiguous. V shed 3 bases and J shed 0 bases, with 9 bases lying between them. CDR3 length: 15 residues. Germline V gene lookup returns CDR1 LGHNA and CDR2 YSLEER. In DNA form, the CDR3 reads TGCGCCAGCAGCCAGACACTCTATAGCAATCAGCCCCAGCATTTT. Its translation is CASSQTLYSNQPQHF.

The chain has TRBV11-2 and TRBJ2-7; perhaps TRBD1 as D (6 bases). V was trimmed by 1 base and J by 3 bases, leaving 13 bases between them. Germline V lookup: CDR1 SGHAT, CDR2 FQNNGV. The CDR3 sequence is 15 residues long. The CDR3 sequence is CASSLVRDTYYEQYV. The CDR3 DNA follows: TGTGCCAGCAGCTTAGTCAGGGACACTTACTACGAGCAGTACGTC.

The chain carries TRBV7-3 and TRBJ2-6; perhaps TRBD2 as D (5 bases). The CDR3 extends over 16 amino acids. Germline V gives CDR1 SGHTA, CDR2 FQGTGA. Trimming stripped 3 bases from V and 3 bases from J, with 12 bases between. The CDR3 DNA reads as TGTGCCAGCAGCTTTCGGGGAACAAATGGGGCCAACGTCCTGACTTTC. This codes for CASSFRGTNGANVLTF.

This clone showed up just once. This chain links TRBV10-3 with TRBJ2-5; TRBD1 might be the D (6 bases). CDR3 length equals 17 residues. Deletions cut 4 bases from V and 2 bases from J, with 20 bases between. Germline loops: CDR1 ENHRY, CDR2 SYGVKD. CDR3 in amino acids: CAISGTGDRIAQETQYF. The CDR3 bases are TGTGCCATCAGTGGGACTGGCGACAGGATTGCACAAGAGACCCAGTACTTC.

This chain connects TRBV4-3 to TRBJ2-1; a weak D match, TRBD2 (6 bases). The V end was cut by 3 bases, the J end by 2 bases, with 17 bases between. The CDR3 covers 17 residues. In germline, CDR1 is LGHNA, CDR2 YSLEER. The CDR3, as DNA: TGCGCCAGCAGCCAGTCCGCCTTCGCTAGCGCCTACAATGAGCAGTTCTTC. Translating gives CASSQSAFASAYNEQFF.

The rearrangement joins TRBV5-6 to TRBJ2-1, with D possibly matching TRBD1 (6 bases). CDR3 length: 14 residues. Looked up from germline, CDR1 is SGHDT and CDR2 is YYEEEE. V lost 6 bases to trimming and J lost 0 bases, with 10 bases between them. CDR3 nucleotide sequence: TGTGCCAGCAACACAGGGAGCTCCTACAATGAGCAGTTCTTC. Translation gives CASNTGSSYNEQFF. The full variable domain, in which reference TRBV5-6 and TRBJ2-1 provide the parts outside the CDR3, is DAGVTQSPTHLIKTRGQQVTLRCSPKSGHDTVSWYQQALGQGPQFIFQYYEEEERQRGNFPDRFSGHQFPNYSSELNVNALLLGDSALYLCASNTGSSYNEQFFGPGTRLTVL.

This clone was found once. The gene calls are TRBV27 and TRBJ1-3; TRBD1 matches at 7 bases. J was trimmed by 4 bases and V by 1 base; bases with no gene match: 7. Germline assignment: CDR1 MNHEY and CDR2 SMNVEV (reference sequence). The length of the CDR3 is 16 residues. CDR3 bases: TGTGCCAGCAGTTTATACGGCAGGGGGGACGGAAACACCATATATTTT. It translates to CASSLYGRGDGNTIYF.

V and J are TRBV6-1 and TRBJ2-7; a weak D match, TRBD1 (6 bases). This CDR3 has 14 residues. V was clipped by 5 bases and J by 3 bases, with 14 bases between them. The germline gives CDR1 MNHNS, CDR2 SASEGT. This chain's CDR3 is CASSWEQGVYEQYV. CDR3 DNA sequence: TGTGCCAGCAGTTGGGAACAGGGAGTCTACGAGCAGTACGTC.

The chain joins TRBV27 to TRBJ2-2; TRBD2 might be the D (5 bases). This CDR3 contains 16 residues. Germline CDR1 and CDR2: MNHEY and SMNVEV (reference sequence). The V end lost 2 bases, the J end lost 6 bases, and 16 bases lay between the germline ends. The CDR3 loop is CASSLKGLRGPGELFF. Written as DNA, the CDR3 is TGTGCCAGCAGTTTAAAAGGGTTACGGGGTCCCGGGGAGCTGTTTTTT.

This clone was found a few times. The rearrangement uses TRBV9 and TRBJ2-3; 9 nucleotides line up with TRBD2. Germline-derived CDR1 and CDR2 are SGDLS and YYNGEE. V shed 0 bases, J shed 3 bases, and the junction held 5 bases outside the gene matches. This CDR3 is built from 16 residues. The CDR3 DNA reads TGTGCCAGCAGCGTAGAATCTAGCGGGGTAACAGATACGCAGTATTTT. Translation gives CASSVESSGVTDTQYF.

This chain links TRBV7-3 with TRBJ1-2; D possibly corresponds to TRBD1 (6 bases). CDR1 and CDR2 (germline): SGHTA, FQGTGA. CDR3 size: 16 residues. Trimming shortened V by 1 base and J by 4 bases, and 16 bases separated the two germline ends. The CDR3, as DNA: TGTGCCAGCAGCTTAATGGCCGGGACAATGATCTATGGCTACACCTTC. Its translation: CASSLMAGTMIYGYTF.

V and J are TRBV5-1 and TRBJ2-2, with D perhaps matching TRBD2 (7 bases). Deletions cut 2 bases from V and 6 bases from J, with 14 bases between. Germline lookup yields CDR1 SGHRS and CDR2 YFSETQ. The CDR3 is made up of 15 amino acids. The CDR3 DNA is TGCGCCAGCAGCTTCCCCGGGGGGCGGGCCGGGGAGCTGTTTTTT. Translating it yields CASSFPGGRAGELFF.

CDR3 sequence reads: CASSYKGAEQYV. CDR3 nucleotide sequence: TGTGCCAGCAGTTACAAGGGGGCCGAGCAGTACGTC. The rearrangement links TRBV6-6 to TRBJ2-7, with 7 bases lining up with TRBD1. CDR3 length: 12 residues. CDR1 MNHNY and CDR2 SVGAGI come from the germline V gene (reference sequence). The V and J ends lost 2 bases and 6 bases, in that order; junction bases with no gene match: 1.

The chain couples TRBV28 to TRBJ2-1; 8 positions agree with TRBD1. Germline CDR1 reads MDHEN; CDR2 reads SYDVKM. CDR3 size: 14 residues. J lost 0 bases, V lost 7 bases, and 2 bases had no gene match. The CDR3 DNA is TGTGCCAGCATAGGGACAGGCTCCTACAATGAGCAGTTCTTC. It is translated as CASIGTGSYNEQFF.

The J gene is TRBJ1-2, the V gene TRBV5-8; D not resolved. This CDR3 comprises 14 residues. Trimming removed 0 bases at V and 7 bases at J, with 13 bases between. CDR1 and CDR2 (germline): SGHTS, YDEGEE. The CDR3 bases are TGTGCCAGCAGCTTGGGCACCAGGCAGCTTGGCTACACCTTC. Encoded protein: CASSLGTRQLGYTF.

The rearrangement uses TRBV6-6 and TRBJ1-6; D not certain. Germline CDR1 and CDR2: MNHNY and SVGAGI (reference sequence). This CDR3 has 15 residues. Trimming took 6 bases from V and 3 from J, leaving 12 bases between them. The DNA for the CDR3 is TGTGCCAGCAGGGCCTCGGCGGACTATAATTCACCCCTCCACTTT. Translation gives CASRASADYNSPLHF.

The rearrangement joins TRBV7-2 to TRBJ2-1, with TRBD2 identical over 9 bases. CDR3 length: 14 amino acids. CDR1 and CDR2 from the germline V gene are SGHTA and FQGNSA. Unmatched junction bases numbered 6, after V lost 3 bases and J lost 9 bases. This chain's CDR3 is CASSFAGGPGEQFF. The CDR3 coding sequence is TGTGCCAGCAGCTTCGCGGGGGGGCCCGGTGAGCAGTTCTTC.

The chain has TRBV9 and TRBJ2-1; D gene unclear. Trimming took 7 bases from V and 1 from J, leaving 9 bases between them. CDR3 length: 13 residues. Germline CDR1 SGDLS, CDR2 YYNGEE. The CDR3 loop is CASAATSYNEQFF. CDR3 coding DNA: TGTGCCAGCGCGGCTACTTCCTACAATGAGCAGTTCTTC.

This clone appeared once. V and J are TRBV7-2 and TRBJ1-2, with D perhaps TRBD1 (6 bases). The V gene's germline CDR1 is SGHTA and CDR2 FQGNSA. CDR3 length: 15 residues. Deletions cut 6 bases from V and 8 bases from J, with 22 bases between. The CDR3 DNA sequence: TGTGCCAGCAGACTAACGTCCTCAGGGGCGCAAGGCTACACCTTC. This gives the protein CASRLTSSGAQGYTF.

This clone was detected only once. V gene TRBV4-1 combines with J gene TRBJ1-5; D unclear. Germline CDR1 reads MGHRA; CDR2 reads YSYEKL. This CDR3 contains 13 residues. V lost 1 base, J lost 5 bases, and 6 bases lay in between. The chain's CDR3 is CASSQVLDQPQHF. The CDR3, as DNA: TGCGCCAGCAGCCAAGTACTAGATCAGCCCCAGCATTTT.

V and J are TRBV4-2 and TRBJ2-1; TRBD1 matches at 7 bases. The CDR3 is made up of 16 amino acids. Germline V gene data show CDR1 as LGHNA and CDR2 as YNFKEQ. The junction had 12 bases not matched to a gene; V was cut back by 6 bases and J by 4 bases. As DNA, the CDR3 is TGTGCCAGCAGTTACGGACAGGAAACCTCATACAATGAGCAGTTCTTC. This translates into CASSYGQETSYNEQFF.

This chain connects TRBV29-1 to TRBJ1-2; TRBD1 matches 9 bases. The V gene end was trimmed by 2 bases and the J gene end by 8 bases; junction bases not matched to a gene: 9. From germline, CDR1 is SQVTM and CDR2 ANQGSEA. CDR3 length equals 14 residues. The CDR3 protein is CSVEFGTGFLGYTF. In DNA form, the CDR3 reads TGCAGCGTTGAATTCGGGACAGGGTTCTTGGGCTACACCTTC.

The chain has TRBV19 and TRBJ2-5; TRBD2 is a possible D gene (8 bases). This CDR3 region has 16 residues. Germline V gene sequence: CDR1 LNHDA, CDR2 SQIVND (reference sequence). V was clipped by 2 bases and J by 1 base, with 14 bases between them. DNA for the CDR3: TGTGCCAGTAGTATAATGACAGGGACTAGCCAAGAGACCCAGTACTTC. This translates into CASSIMTGTSQETQYF.

This sequence joins TRBV14 and TRBJ1-1, with D possibly TRBD1 on 6 matching bases. The CDR3 length is 12 residues. V gave up 4 bases and J gave up 7 bases, with 10 bases separating them. Germline values: CDR1 SGHDN, CDR2 FVKESK. The CDR3 DNA reads as TGTGCCAGCAGCCGATACAGGGTTGAAGCTTTCTTT. This gives the protein CASSRYRVEAFF.

The gene calls are TRBV30 and TRBJ2-7; D unresolved. Germline V gene lookup returns CDR1 GTSNPN and CDR2 SVGIG (reference sequence). Trimming left V 0 bases short and J 3 bases short, with 9 bases between. This CDR3 contains 13 residues. The CDR3 here is CAWSVVTYYEQYV. CDR3 bases: TGTGCCTGGAGTGTAGTAACATACTACGAGCAGTACGTC.

This CDR3 is CASSLAVLVSNEQFF. CDR3 sequence (DNA): TGCGCCAGCAGCTTGGCAGTACTAGTCTCCAATGAGCAGTTCTTC. The chain recombines TRBV5-1 with TRBJ2-1, with D possibly matching TRBD2 (5 bases). Germline V gene data show CDR1 as SGHRS and CDR2 as YFSETQ. This CDR3 contains 15 residues. Trimming removed 0 bases at V and 6 bases at J, with 13 bases between.

The chain has TRBV2 and TRBJ2-3; D gene ambiguous. The CDR3 is made up of 15 amino acids. With 1 base removed from V and 0 bases from J, the gap between germline ends came to 8 bases. The germline gives CDR1 SNHLY, CDR2 FYNNEI. In DNA form, the CDR3 reads TGTGCCAGCAGTGAAGATGGCCAAAGCACAGATACGCAGTATTTT. Protein product: CASSEDGQSTDTQYF.